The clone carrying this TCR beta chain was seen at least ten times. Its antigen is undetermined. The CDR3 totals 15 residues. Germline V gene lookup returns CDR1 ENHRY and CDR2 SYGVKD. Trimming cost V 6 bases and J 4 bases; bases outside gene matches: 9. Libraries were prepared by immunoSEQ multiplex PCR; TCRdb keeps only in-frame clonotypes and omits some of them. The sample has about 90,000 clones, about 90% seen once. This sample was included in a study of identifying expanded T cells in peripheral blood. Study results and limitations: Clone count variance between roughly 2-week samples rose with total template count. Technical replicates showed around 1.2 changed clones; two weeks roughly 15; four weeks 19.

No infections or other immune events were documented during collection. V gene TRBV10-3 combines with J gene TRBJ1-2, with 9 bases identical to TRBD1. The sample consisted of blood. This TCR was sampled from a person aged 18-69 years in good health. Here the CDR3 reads CAISPGQGLGYGYTF. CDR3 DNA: TGTGCCATCAGCCCGGGACAGGGATTAGGCTATGGCTACACCTTC.